This T cell receptor (beta chain) was captured by sequencing in a study of T cell responses to AZD1222 COVID-19 vaccine. The protocol was immunoSEQ multiplex PCR, while the TCRdb copy is restricted to in-frame clones and leaves out a portion. The data hold fewer than 120,000 clones, with about 90% observed a single time. This clone has more than one count but fewer than ten. Germline CDR1 and CDR2: SQVTM and ANQGSEA. This CDR3 comprises 11 residues. Trimming took 6 bases from V and 8 from J, leaving 11 bases between them. The J gene is TRBJ2-1, the V gene TRBV29-1; unclear D gene. The specimen was peripheral blood, collected on day 0 of AZD1222 vaccination. This receptor was obtained from an adult in good health. The CDR3 region has the DNA TGCAGCGTGGGCGAGGACCATGAGCAGTTCTTC. It encodes CSVGEDHEQFF.